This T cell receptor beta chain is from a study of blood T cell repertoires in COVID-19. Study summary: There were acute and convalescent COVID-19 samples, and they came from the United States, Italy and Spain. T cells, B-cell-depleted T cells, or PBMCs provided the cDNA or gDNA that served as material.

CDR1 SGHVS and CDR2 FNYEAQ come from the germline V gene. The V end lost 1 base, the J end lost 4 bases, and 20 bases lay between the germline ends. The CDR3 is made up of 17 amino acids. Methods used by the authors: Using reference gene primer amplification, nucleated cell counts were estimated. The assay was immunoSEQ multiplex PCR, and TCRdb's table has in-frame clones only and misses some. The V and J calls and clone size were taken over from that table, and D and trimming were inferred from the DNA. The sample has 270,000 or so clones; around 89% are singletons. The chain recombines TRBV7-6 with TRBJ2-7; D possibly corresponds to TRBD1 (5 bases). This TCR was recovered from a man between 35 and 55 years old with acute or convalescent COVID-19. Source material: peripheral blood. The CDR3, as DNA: TGTGCCAGCAGCTTAGTATCGCAGGGCAGGTCTGCGTACGAGCAGTACTTC. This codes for CASSLVSQGRSAYEQYF.